A few counts support the clone carrying this TCR beta chain. Assay used: immunoSEQ multiplex PCR; TCRdb lists only in-frame clones, some missing. Of tens of thousands of clones in the sample, 80% to 90% were seen once. CDR3 length: 14 amino acids. V gave up 4 bases and J gave up 1 base, with 10 bases separating them. Germline V gene sequence: CDR1 SGHTA, CDR2 FQGNSA. The entry originates in a study of OX40 agonist ivuxolimab in advanced cancers. This specimen was CD4+ or CD8+ T cells sorted from blood, taken in a trial of the OX40 agonist ivuxolimab. This receptor was taken from an adult with an advanced solid tumor such as melanoma, head and neck, liver or kidney cancer. The genes are TRBV7-2 and TRBJ2-5, with unresolved D. CDR3 in DNA: TGTGCCAGCAGCTCATCGCGGTTCCAAGAGACCCAGTACTTC. Translation gives CASSSSRFQETQYF.